What follows are 18 T cell receptor beta chains derived from one specimen sequenced in a study of T-cell memory formation after mild COVID-19 (dated by TCRdb to the early 2020s). Receptor libraries were prepared by 5' RACE. Sequencer: Illumina NovaSeq 6000. The public reads were reprocessed in TCRdb via fastp at Q25 and MiXCR, keeping in-frame beta chains. One record per CDR3 amino acid sequence lists the most common genes and DNA. The sample records hundreds of thousands of distinct CDR3 sequences, approximately 15% of which are singletons. The ten most abundant clones make up more than 20% of the sample. Sequenced sample: PBMCs or a T cell subset sorted from them (not recorded which). All receptors derive from a man aged 18 to 35 who had mild COVID-19 (a few samples of this study predate the infection). The sample titles of this study are shuffled in the database, so cell type and time point are left out; the donor was told from shared clones.

The chain recombines TRBV5-5 with TRBJ2-2; perhaps TRBD2 as D (5 bases). Between the trimmed V and J ends, which lost 7 bases and 5 bases, there was a span of 6 bases. The CDR3 spans 11 residues. The V gene's germline CDR1 is SGHKS and CDR2 YYEKEE (reference sequence). The CDR3 spells CASGLTGELFF. The CDR3 DNA reads as TGTGCCAGCGGACTTACCGGGGAGCTGTTTTTT. The complete variable domain, with remaining parts taken from reference TRBV5-5 and TRBJ2-2, reads DAGVTQSPTHLIKTRGQQVTLRCSPISGHKSVSWYQQVLGQGPQFIFQYYEKEERGRGNFPDRFSARQFPNYSSELNVNALLLGDSALYLCASGLTGELFFGEGSRLTVL.

The table lists this clonotype with a few counts. The chain carries TRBV9 and TRBJ2-5, with D perhaps assigned TRBD1 or TRBD2 (6 bases each). Germline assignment: CDR1 SGDLS and CDR2 YYNGEE. The CDR3 totals 15 residues. V shed 1 base and J shed 4 bases, with 14 bases lying between them. The CDR3 loop is CASSVNQGRGETQYF. The DNA for the CDR3 is TGTGCCAGCAGCGTAAATCAGGGGCGGGGAGAGACCCAGTACTTC. The variable domain in full, with the rest retrieved from reference TRBV9 and TRBJ2-5, is DSGVTQTPKHLITATGQRVTLRCSPRSGDLSVYWYQQSLDQGLQFLIQYYNGEERAKGNILERFSAQQFPDLHSELNLSSLELGDSALYFCASSVNQGRGETQYFGPGTRLLVL.

This clonotype appeared a few times. The CDR3 region has the DNA TGTGCCACCAGCAGAGATAGGTCGGCCAACAATGAGCAGTTCTTC. Translation: CATSRDRSANNEQFF. This rearrangement joins TRBV15 to TRBJ2-1, with unresolved D. This CDR3 is 15 amino acids long. From germline, CDR1 is LNHNV and CDR2 YYDKDF (reference sequence). Trimming pared 0 bases from V and 5 bases from J, leaving 11 bases between.

This clonotype occurred many times. CDR3 region: CASSPSGETQYF. The CDR3, as DNA: TGTGCCAGCAGCCCCTCTGGAGAGACCCAGTACTTC. The chain uses TRBV12-3 or TRBV12-4 and TRBJ2-5, with D hard to call. The length of the CDR3 is 12 residues. With 6 bases removed from V and 4 bases from J, the gap between germline ends came to 9 bases.

This clonotype was recorded a few times. The chain has TRBV12-5 and TRBJ2-7; D not resolved. The CDR3 loop spans 14 amino acids. The V end lost 0 bases, the J end lost 2 bases, and 8 bases lay between the germline ends. The germline V gene has CDR1 LGHNT and CDR2 FRNRAP. CDR3 sequence: CASGLVQDPYEQYF. CDR3 coding DNA: TGTGCTAGTGGTTTGGTGCAGGACCCCTACGAGCAGTACTTC.

In its sample, this clonotype was seen a few times. The rearrangement joins TRBV4-1 to TRBJ2-7; D remains ambiguous. There are 14 residues in the CDR3. Germline values: CDR1 MGHRA, CDR2 YSYEKL. V was clipped by 0 bases and J by 3 bases, with 9 bases between them. CDR3 residues: CASSQDWAVYEQYF. The CDR3 DNA reads TGCGCCAGCAGCCAAGATTGGGCAGTCTACGAGCAGTACTTC.

On this clonotype: An end of the junction differs from the germline gene, which may be a read error. The chain's CDR3 is CASSPEPQGFTNKPQHF. CDR3 DNA: TGCGCCAGCAGCCCCGAACCCCAGGGATTTACCAATAAGCCCCAGCATTTT. The gene calls are TRBV4-1 and TRBJ1-5, with D perhaps matching TRBD1 (5 bases). Germline CDR1 MGHRA, CDR2 YSYEKL. The CDR3 contains 17 residues.

Only a few counts were recorded for this clonotype. The chain carries TRBV4-1 and TRBJ2-5; TRBD1 or TRBD2 may be the D gene (6 bases each). The CDR3 sequence is 13 residues long. Germline V gene data show CDR1 as MGHRA and CDR2 as YSYEKL. Trimming stripped 8 bases from V and 1 base from J, with 11 bases between. The CDR3 here is CASGRGPQETQYF. CDR3 sequence (DNA): TGCGCCAGCGGTCGGGGGCCCCAAGAGACCCAGTACTTC.

The rearrangement joins TRBV7-9 to TRBJ2-7; TRBD2 aligns across 13 bases. The germline V gene has CDR1 SEHNR and CDR2 FQNEAQ (reference sequence). The V gene end was trimmed by 5 bases and the J gene end by 5 bases; junction bases not matched to a gene: 12. This CDR3 region has 17 residues. Here the CDR3 reads CASSRSGTSGTMDEQYV. CDR3 nucleotides: TGTGCCAGCAGCCGTTCCGGGACTAGCGGGACTATGGACGAGCAGTACGTC.

This clonotype has ten or more counts. The genes are TRBV11-2 and TRBJ2-3, with 10 bases identical to TRBD2. The CDR3 length is 16 residues. Germline CDR1 reads SGHAT; CDR2 reads FQNNGV. The junction had 4 bases not matched to a gene; V was cut back by 2 bases and J by 2 bases. The CDR3 loop reads CASSLRSGGATDTQYF. Written as DNA, the CDR3 is TGTGCCAGCAGCTTAAGGAGCGGGGGGGCCACAGATACGCAGTATTTT. Full variable domain (outside the CDR3, taken from reference TRBV11-2 and TRBJ2-3): EAGVAQSPRYKIIEKRQSVAFWCNPISGHATLYWYQQILGQGPKLLIQFQNNGVVDDSQLPKDRFSAERLKGVDSTLKIQPAKLEDSAVYLCASSLRSGGATDTQYFGPGTRLTVL.

This clonotype has ten or more counts. The rearrangement joins TRBV7-9 to TRBJ2-7; D ambiguous. The CDR3 length is 14 residues. Germline V gene data show CDR1 as SEHNR and CDR2 as FQNEAQ (reference sequence). V was pared by 1 base and J by 3 bases, with 10 bases between. CDR3 amino acids: CASSLGPGIYEQYF. The CDR3 coding sequence is TGTGCCAGCAGCTTAGGTCCGGGTATCTACGAGCAGTACTTC.

This clonotype was seen a few times. The V call is TRBV5-1, the J call TRBJ2-5, with 8 bases matching TRBD1. CDR3 length: 14 amino acids. Germline V gives CDR1 SGHRS, CDR2 YFSETQ. The ends lost 4 bases at V and 2 bases at J; junction bases unmatched: 4. CDR3: CASSHRGEQETQYF. The CDR3 coding sequence is TGCGCCAGCAGCCACAGGGGGGAACAAGAGACCCAGTACTTC.

This clonotype turned up a few times. The genes are TRBV5-4 and TRBJ2-1, with D uncertain. This CDR3 region has 10 residues. In germline, CDR1 is SGHNT, CDR2 YYREEE (reference sequence). V was shortened by 7 bases and J by 9 bases, with 8 bases between the two germline ends. CDR3 residues: CASGLPEQFF. CDR3 sequence (DNA): TGTGCCAGCGGGCTACCTGAGCAGTTCTTC.

The genes are TRBV4-1 and TRBJ2-7; D call uncertain. Looked up from germline, CDR1 is MGHRA and CDR2 is YSYEKL. CDR3 length: 13 amino acids. V dropped 5 bases and J dropped 2 bases, with 10 bases sitting between them. The CDR3 here is CASSAGLTYEQYV. The CDR3 DNA reads TGCGCCAGCAGCGCAGGTCTCACCTACGAGCAGTACGTC.

This sequence joins TRBV20-1 and TRBJ2-2; a weak D match, TRBD1 (6 bases). Looked up from germline, CDR1 is DFQATT and CDR2 is SNEGSKA (reference sequence). The CDR3 spans 12 residues. With 3 bases removed from V and 6 bases from J, the gap between germline ends came to 8 bases. The CDR3 protein is CSASRGSGELFF. The CDR3 DNA sequence: TGCAGTGCTAGCAGGGGATCCGGGGAGCTGTTTTTT.

This clonotype showed up just once. The chain joins TRBV6-6 to TRBJ1-2, with a possible D match to TRBD1 (5 bases). The germline V and J ends were trimmed by 4 bases and 2 bases, with 8 bases remaining between them. The CDR3 runs 13 residues. Germline assignment: CDR1 MNHNY and CDR2 SVGAGI (reference sequence). For the CDR3, the DNA is TGTGCCAGCAGTTCATCAGGGAACTATGGCTACACCTTC. Its protein is CASSSSGNYGYTF.

This chain links TRBV4-1 with TRBJ1-1, with 7 bases identical to TRBD1. Trimming cost V 3 bases and J 5 bases; bases outside gene matches: 6. The germline gives CDR1 MGHRA, CDR2 YSYEKL. The CDR3 consists of 14 residues. CDR3 in DNA: TGCGCCAGCAGCCAGACGTCAGGGGGAACTGAAGCTTTCTTT. It encodes CASSQTSGGTEAFF.

This clonotype has more than one count but fewer than ten. This chain links TRBV7-2 with TRBJ2-5, with D possibly being TRBD1 (6 bases). Germline V gene sequence: CDR1 SGHTA, CDR2 FQGNSA. CDR3 length: 15 residues. The V end lost 5 bases, the J end lost 4 bases, and 17 bases lay between the germline ends. CDR3 residues: CASSPQGFDGETQYF. CDR3 DNA sequence: TGTGCCAGCAGCCCACAGGGCTTCGACGGAGAGACCCAGTACTTC.